Below are 28 T cell receptor beta chains sequenced from a single sample in a study of blood T cell repertoires in COVID-19. Repertoires were generated with immunoSEQ multiplex PCR, while TCRdb's copy carries only in-frame clones and drops some. Among about 170,000 clones listed, 65% to 85% were seen once. The material sequenced was peripheral blood. The receptors shown here come from a woman in her 70s who had recovered from COVID-19.

The V call is TRBV7-7, the J call TRBJ2-3; maybe TRBD2 (5 bases). V was pared by 3 bases and J by 4 bases, with 11 bases between. The CDR3 spans 14 residues. In germline, CDR1 is SSHAT, CDR2 FNYEAQ (reference sequence). The DNA of the CDR3 is TGTGCCAGCAGCTTCGGGGTCGGGGCAGATACGCAGTATTTT. Translated, it gives CASSFGVGADTQYF.

The chain combines TRBV5-1 with TRBJ2-5; 9 bases align to TRBD2. The V and J ends lost 1 base and 2 bases, in that order; junction bases with no gene match: 9. This CDR3 is 17 amino acids long. The germline CDR1 and CDR2 sequences are SGHRS and YFSETQ. The CDR3 DNA reads as TGCGCCAGCAGCTTGTTAGTGACTAGCGGACGACAAGAGACCCAGTACTTC. Its protein product is CASSLLVTSGRQETQYF.

The chain combines TRBV30 with TRBJ1-2; a possible D gene is TRBD1 (6 bases). The CDR3 covers 15 residues. The germline V gene encodes CDR1 GTSNPN and CDR2 SVGIG (reference sequence). V was pared by 0 bases and J by 6 bases, with 17 bases between. The CDR3 DNA follows: TGTGCCTGGAGTGTATCGGGGGGCACGGTGAATGGCTACACCTTC. This sequence encodes CAWSVSGGTVNGYTF.

The sample holds one count of this clone. The V and J genes are TRBV5-4 and TRBJ2-1; TRBD2 is a possible D gene (7 bases). Germline V lookup: CDR1 SGHNT, CDR2 YYREEE (reference sequence). This CDR3 has 16 amino acids. The V gene lost 4 bases and the J gene lost 5 bases, with 19 bases spanning the gap. CDR3 bases: TGTGCCAGCAGCACCGTGATGGGGGGGGCCGACAATGAGCAGTTCTTC. Translated: CASSTVMGGADNEQFF.

This sequence joins TRBV12-3 or TRBV12-4 and TRBJ2-5; tentatively, D is TRBD1 (5 bases). CDR3 size: 13 residues. V was shortened by 3 bases and J by 5 bases, with 10 bases between the two germline ends. This CDR3 reads CASSFEGVETQYF. DNA for the CDR3: TGTGCCAGCAGTTTTGAAGGGGTGGAGACCCAGTACTTC.

The chain employs TRBV7-2 and TRBJ1-1, with D tentatively TRBD1 (6 bases). In germline, CDR1 is SGHTA, CDR2 FQGNSA. CDR3 length: 14 residues. The ends were cut back, 5 bases at V and 1 base at J, with 11 bases in the middle. CDR3 residues: CASSLQGRNTEAFF. Written as DNA, the CDR3 is TGTGCCAGCAGCCTACAGGGACGGAACACTGAAGCTTTCTTT.

The V call is TRBV19, the J call TRBJ1-6; D is ambiguous. Trimming took off 4 bases at V and 7 bases at J, with 5 bases between the two ends. CDR3 size: 12 residues. Germline CDR1 reads LNHDA; CDR2 reads SQIVND (reference sequence). CDR3 DNA: TGTGCCAGTAGTACACGGAATTCACCCCTCCACTTT. It translates to CASSTRNSPLHF.

The chain links TRBV29-1 to TRBJ1-3; 8 bases align to TRBD1. The J segment lost 3 bases and the V segment lost 4 bases, leaving 5 bases of the junction unmatched. In germline, CDR1 is SQVTM, CDR2 ANQGSEA. This CDR3 is built from 14 residues. The CDR3 nucleotides are TGCAGCGTTGGCCGGACAGGGTTTGGAAACACCATATATTTT. This codes for CSVGRTGFGNTIYF.

The V and J genes are TRBV6-6 and TRBJ1-1; no clear D. From germline, CDR1 is MNHNY and CDR2 SVGAGI (reference sequence). V shed 11 bases and J shed 5 bases, with 18 bases lying between them. This CDR3 has 13 amino acids. The CDR3 reads CAALRASGTEAFF. The CDR3 DNA is TGTGCCGCCCTACGGGCCTCGGGGACTGAAGCTTTCTTT.

V is TRBV19 and J is TRBJ2-3; 13 bases match TRBD2. The length of the CDR3 is 17 residues. Trimming removed 6 bases from V and 2 bases from J; junction bases left unmatched: 8. Germline V gene lookup returns CDR1 LNHDA and CDR2 SQIVND (reference sequence). The CDR3 nucleotides are TGTGCCAGTAGCGGACGGACTAGCGGGAGCTACACAGATACGCAGTATTTT. As protein: CASSGRTSGSYTDTQYF. Full variable domain (outside the CDR3, taken from reference TRBV19 and TRBJ2-3): DGGITQSPKYLFRKEGQNVTLSCEQNLNHDAMYWYRQDPGQGLRLIYYSQIVNDFQKGDIAEGYSVSREKKESFPLTVTSAQKNPTAFYLCASSGRTSGSYTDTQYFGPGTRLTVL.

J is TRBJ2-7 and V is TRBV5-1, with 9 bases aligning to TRBD1. The V and J ends lost 0 bases and 5 bases, in that order; junction bases with no gene match: 9. CDR1 and CDR2 (germline): SGHRS, YFSETQ. CDR3 length equals 16 residues. The DNA of the CDR3 is TGCGCCAGCAGCTTGGGAGGCGGGACAGGGTCAGACGAGCAGTACTTC. This codes for CASSLGGGTGSDEQYF.

The J gene is TRBJ2-7, the V gene TRBV30; 8 bases match TRBD1. CDR3 length: 13 amino acids. V shed 4 bases and J 0 bases; nucleotides not matched to a gene: 2. CDR1 and CDR2 from the germline V gene are GTSNPN and SVGIG (reference sequence). DNA of the CDR3: TGTGCCTGGACAGGGGGCTACTCCTACGAGCAGTACTTC. It specifies CAWTGGYSYEQYF.

The rearrangement uses TRBV28 and TRBJ1-5; D gene unclear. CDR1 is MDHEN and CDR2 is SYDVKM in the germline V gene. V was trimmed by 3 bases and J by 2 bases, leaving 8 bases between them. There are 14 residues in the CDR3. The DNA for the CDR3 is TGTGCCAGCAGTTTCCTAAGTGGCAATCAGCCCCAGCATTTT. It encodes CASSFLSGNQPQHF. The full variable domain, completed using reference TRBV28 and TRBJ1-5, is DVKVTQSSRYLVKRTGEKVFLECVQDMDHENMFWYRQDPGLGLRLIYFSYDVKMKEKGDIPEGYSVSREKKERFSLILESASTNQTSMYLCASSFLSGNQPQHFGDGTRLSIL.

This clone was found once. The V and J genes are TRBV24-1 and TRBJ2-3, with 16 bases identical to TRBD2. The junction had 10 bases not matched to a gene; V was cut back by 4 bases and J by 4 bases. Germline V gene lookup returns CDR1 KGHDR and CDR2 SFDVKD. The CDR3 has 19 residues. CDR3 protein: CATSDRGTSGGARADTQYF. The CDR3 bases are TGTGCCACCAGTGACCGGGGGACTAGCGGGGGGGCCCGGGCAGATACGCAGTATTTT.

This clone was counted many times. The CDR3 loop reads CASSPPGRGEQFF. The CDR3 nucleotides are TGTGCCAGCTCACCACCCGGTAGGGGTGAGCAGTTCTTC. The chain is built from TRBV18 and TRBJ2-1; D is perhaps TRBD1 (5 bases). Per germline, CDR1 KGHSH and CDR2 LQKENI. The V end lost 0 bases, the J end lost 9 bases, and 9 bases lay between the germline ends. The CDR3 spans 13 residues.

As DNA, the CDR3 is TGTGCCAGCAGTTACGGGGCGAGCACAGATACGCAGTATTTT. Its protein is CASSYGASTDTQYF. This chain links TRBV6-6 with TRBJ2-3; tentatively, D is TRBD1 (5 bases). This CDR3 is 14 amino acids long. The V gene lost 2 bases and the J gene lost 0 bases, with 6 bases spanning the gap. Germline lookup yields CDR1 MNHNY and CDR2 SVGAGI (reference sequence).

V is TRBV3-1 (or the pseudogene TRBV3-2) and J is TRBJ2-5, with D possibly being TRBD2 (6 bases). The CDR3 length is 14 residues. V was trimmed by 7 bases and J by 4 bases, leaving 16 bases between them. CDR1 and CDR2 (germline): LGHDT, YNNKEL (reference sequence). CDR3 DNA sequence: TGTGCCAGCACCGGGGAGCGGGTCGGAGAGACCCAGTACTTC. This encodes CASTGERVGETQYF.

This clone was counted only a few times. V usage is TRBV7-2 and J usage is TRBJ2-1; 9 bases are shared with TRBD1. The V and J ends lost 5 bases and 2 bases, in that order; junction bases with no gene match: 1. The CDR3 covers 14 residues. CDR1 SGHTA and CDR2 FQGNSA come from the germline V gene. The CDR3 is CASSRTGAYNEQFF. The CDR3 DNA reads TGTGCCAGCAGCCGGACAGGGGCCTACAATGAGCAGTTCTTC.

CDR3 sequence reads: CAISERGTSGTWSDTQYF. In nucleotides, the CDR3 is TGTGCCATCAGTGAGCGCGGGACTAGCGGCACCTGGTCGGATACGCAGTATTTT. This sequence joins TRBV10-3 and TRBJ2-3; 11 bases agree with TRBD2. The CDR3 extends over 18 amino acids. Germline V gene lookup returns CDR1 ENHRY and CDR2 SYGVKD. V lost 2 bases to trimming and J lost 6 bases; unmatched junction nucleotides: 13.

J is TRBJ1-2 and V is TRBV5-8; the D gene is possibly TRBD1 (5 bases). Germline V gene sequence: CDR1 SGHTS, CDR2 YDEGEE. V gave up 5 bases and J gave up 5 bases, with 16 bases separating them. The CDR3 extends over 14 amino acids. The CDR3, as DNA: TGTGCCAGCAGACCCCCGGCAGGGATTTATGGCTACACCTTC. It codes for CASRPPAGIYGYTF.

The sample holds a few counts of this clone. The chain uses TRBV9 and TRBJ1-5; the match to TRBD1 covers 9 bases. Germline V gene lookup returns CDR1 SGDLS and CDR2 YYNGEE. After removal of 4 bases from V and 6 bases from J, the junction contained 5 bases not matched to a gene. The CDR3 consists of 14 residues. CDR3 region: CASSTGTGPQPQHF. Here the CDR3 DNA reads TGTGCCAGCAGCACCGGGACAGGGCCTCAGCCCCAGCATTTT.

The J gene is TRBJ1-2, the V gene TRBV4-1; maybe TRBD1 (5 bases). Trimming cost V 1 base and J 9 bases, with 18 bases left between them. The germline V gene encodes CDR1 MGHRA and CDR2 YSYEKL. CDR3 length: 15 residues. For the CDR3, the DNA is TGCGCCAGCAGCCAAGCCCCGGGGGGAACGGCGAGCTACACCTTC. As protein: CASSQAPGGTASYTF.

The chain uses TRBV5-1 and TRBJ2-7; D uncertain. The CDR3 totals 14 residues. Germline CDR1 is SGHRS and CDR2 is YFSETQ. The V end was cut by 0 bases, the J end by 0 bases, with 7 bases between. CDR3 protein: CASSLEAASYEQYF. The DNA of the CDR3 is TGCGCCAGCAGCTTGGAGGCGGCCTCCTACGAGCAGTACTTC.

This sequence joins TRBV5-1 and TRBJ2-7; possibly TRBD1 for D (8 bases). The CDR3 length is 17 residues. Germline loops: CDR1 SGHRS, CDR2 YFSETQ. Trimming stripped 3 bases from V and 2 bases from J, with 21 bases between. The CDR3 bases are TGCGCCAGCAGCTCTCGACCTACAGGGGGGGGACCCTACGAGCAGTACTTC. Encoded protein: CASSSRPTGGGPYEQYF. Drawing the rest from reference TRBV5-1 and TRBJ2-7, the complete variable domain is KAGVTQTPRYLIKTRGQQVTLSCSPISGHRSVSWYQQTPGQGLQFLFEYFSETQRNKGNFPGRFSGRQFSNSRSEMNVSTLELGDSALYLCASSSRPTGGGPYEQYFGPGTRLTVT.

V and J are TRBV7-8 and TRBJ2-4; TRBD1 matches at 8 bases. There are 15 residues in the CDR3. With V trimmed by 1 base and J by 4 bases, 3 bases remained unmatched. Germline CDR1 is SGHVS and CDR2 is FQNEAQ. CDR3 amino acids: CASSLGGQVKNIQYF. In DNA form, the CDR3 reads TGTGCCAGCAGCTTAGGGGGACAGGTGAAAAACATTCAGTACTTC.

This clone was picked up one time. This chain joins TRBV30 and TRBJ1-6; D is possibly TRBD1 (6 bases). The V gene's germline CDR1 is GTSNPN and CDR2 SVGIG (reference sequence). This CDR3 has 14 amino acids. V lost 6 bases to trimming and J lost 10 bases, with 19 bases between them. The DNA for the CDR3 is TGTGCCTGCCCCGGCGGGGGGCTGAACTCACCCCTCCACTTT. Translation: CACPGGGLNSPLHF. Drawing the rest from reference TRBV30 and TRBJ1-6, the complete variable domain is SQTIHQWPATLVQPVGSPLSLECTVEGTSNPNLYWYRQAAGRGLQLLFYSVGIGQISSEVPQNLSASRPQDRQFILSSKKLLLSDSGFYLCACPGGGLNSPLHFGNGTRLTVT.

This chain uses TRBV7-9 with TRBJ2-3; 7 bases fit TRBD2. Germline CDR1 SEHNR, CDR2 FQNEAQ (reference sequence). The J segment lost 2 bases and the V segment lost 1 base, leaving 3 bases of the junction unmatched. The CDR3 extends over 15 amino acids. The DNA for the CDR3 is TGTGCCAGCAGCTTAGGCGGGAGAGCCACAGATACGCAGTATTTT. It translates to CASSLGGRATDTQYF.

The V call is TRBV9, the J call TRBJ2-6; a weak D match, TRBD2 (6 bases). The CDR3 loop spans 17 amino acids. V gave up 4 bases and J gave up 0 bases, with 14 bases separating them. The germline V gene has CDR1 SGDLS and CDR2 YYNGEE. CDR3 bases: TGTGCCAGCAGCCCCGCGGGGCAGCCCTCTGGGGCCAACGTCCTGACTTTC. It encodes CASSPAGQPSGANVLTF.